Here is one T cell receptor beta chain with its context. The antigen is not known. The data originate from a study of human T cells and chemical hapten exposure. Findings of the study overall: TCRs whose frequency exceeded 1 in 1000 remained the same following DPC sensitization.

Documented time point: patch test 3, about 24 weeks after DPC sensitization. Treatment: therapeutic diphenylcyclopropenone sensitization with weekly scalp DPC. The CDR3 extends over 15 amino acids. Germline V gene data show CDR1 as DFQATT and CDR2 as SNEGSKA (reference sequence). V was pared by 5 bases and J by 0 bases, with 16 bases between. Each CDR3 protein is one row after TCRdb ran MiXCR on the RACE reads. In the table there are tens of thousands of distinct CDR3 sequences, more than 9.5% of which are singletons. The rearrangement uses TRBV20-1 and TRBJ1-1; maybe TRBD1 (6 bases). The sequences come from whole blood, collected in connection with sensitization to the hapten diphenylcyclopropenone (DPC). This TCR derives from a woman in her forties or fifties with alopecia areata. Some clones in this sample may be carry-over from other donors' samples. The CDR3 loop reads CSAPPGGRLNTEAFF. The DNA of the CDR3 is TGCAGTGCTCCCCCCGGGGGCCGACTGAACACTGAAGCTTTCTTT.